This paragraph covers one T cell receptor (beta chain) sequence. What this receptor recognizes is not known. Base qualities were left out, and no much larger clone turns up one base away. V drops 4 bases and J drops 0 bases, leaving 7 bases in between. Measured from the cysteine to the phenylalanine, the CDR3 is 14 residues long. The DNA shown is the 42-base CDR3, in frame from base 1. CDR1 and CDR2 were assigned from the germline V gene as SGHRS and YFSETQ. This sample stems from a study of blood T cell repertoires in COVID-19 (dated by TCRdb to the early 2020s). The study in broad terms: The collaborator samples originated in the United States, Italy and Spain and spanned the acute and convalescent phases of COVID-19. The material from the prospective study consisted of cDNA or gDNA derived from T cells, B-cell-depleted T cells, or PBMCs. Deeply sampled blood TCRbeta repertoires from subjects exposed to, actively infected with, or recovered from COVID-19 were included in the dataset. A freely available public database, intended as a resource for researchers studying the immune response to SARS-CoV-2, is where the repertoires were released. The samples were drawn from two sources: the first 160 participants of the ongoing ImmuneRACE study, and over 1,000 subjects contributed by 6 global collaborators. Sample metadata almost always included a de-identified subject ID, COVID-19 status, age in years and sex. Where available, HLA class I and class II types were obtained from metadata supplied by the sample provider rather than from assay-based typing. The study at large found these results: How much clinical and demographic metadata was included differed by source and by participant, and the metadata was provided uncurated.

TCRbeta CDR3 regions were amplified from genomic DNA by means of the immunoSEQ Assay, a bias-controlled multiplex PCR. The original pipeline was this. The number of nucleated cells in each sample was estimated from the amplification of reference gene primers within the assay. To quantify the absolute abundance of each unique TCRbeta CDR3 rearrangement, sequence reads were collapsed and filtered. For each sample, productive Simpson clonality was calculated by taking the square root of Simpson's diversity index across productive rearrangements. In TCRdb, the immuneACCESS table is reduced to in-frame sequences with V and J assigned. These tables do not hold every clone; where another copy was compared, an unresolved V gene accounts for under half, and the others remain unexplained. The D gene and trimming were derived from the DNA, and the V and J assignments and clone size from that table. The sample table lists some 240,000 clones, nearly 90% of them with a count of one. The ten largest clones represent around 2.3% of the sample.

In Seattle, one collaborating source enrolled patients while the infection was active and tracked those patients longitudinally over the course of disease. Each collaborating institution followed its own protocols to collect whole blood in K2EDTA tubes. Collaborator samples were shipped for TCRbeta analysis as frozen whole blood, isolated PBMCs, or DNA extracted from either sample type. The material sequenced was peripheral blood. The receptor chain draws on TRBV5-1 and TRBJ2-2, with no D gene named confidently. This TCR was recovered from a woman aged 60 to 75 with COVID-19, enrolled during active disease. The CDR3 region reads CASSPQANTGELFF. In nucleotides, the sequence is TGCGCCAGCAGCCCACAAGCGAACACCGGGGAGCTGTTTTTT.